This TCR beta chain derives from a study of shared clonotypes between healthy human individuals (TCRdb year 2020). With regard to the full study: Two women and three men aged 18 to 49 years were included in the cohort. Per donor, three plates each were used for CD4 naive and CD4 memory, two for CD8 naive, and one for CD8 memory. Blood TCR repertoires of five healthy adults were deeply sequenced to estimate repertoire size and the extent of clonotype sharing between individuals. To increase sequencing depth and limit assay-specific biases, different laboratories used diverse techniques to prepare libraries and sequence TCR repertoires. Per donor, leukapheresis produced somewhere between about 0.8 and 9 billion PBMCs. General conclusions and limits of the study: Across four donors, around 5.4% of naive CD4, around 3.3% of naive CD8, approximately 2.5% of memory CD4, and 0.4% to 0.45% of memory CD8 clonotypes were shared. Even with the large sequencing depth, rarefaction of the sorted-subset datasets indicated that sequencing was incomplete. Estimated clonotype richness was generally larger for naive than for memory subsets. Because the study included a small number of donors, the genetic and exposure-history diversity represented was limited. Compared with non-shared clonotypes, the clonotypes found in all four sorted-subset donors had higher generation probabilities. Only blood was sampled, and tissue TCR repertoires likely differ from those in blood. Pairwise subsampling led to the expectation that sequencing depth would affect the degree of clonotype sharing among donors.

Trimming takes 5 bases off V and 4 bases off J; junction bases not matched to a gene: 6. Looking up the germline V gene (reference sequence) yields CDR1 MNHNY and CDR2 SVGAGI. Its CDR3 holds 15 amino acids, cysteine through phenylalanine. Of the read, only the CDR3 DNA is kept; its 45 bases are in frame from base 1. Note on this clone: Its antigen specificity is not known. No per-base quality is available; no much larger clone lies one base away.

Healthy HIV-negative adults with no recently reported acute infections or vaccinations were included as donors. Every donor was a Caucasian adult living in Nashville, Tennessee, USA. Magnetic negative selection was used to enrich CD4+ T cells, after which naive cells were positively selected on CD45RA and the negative fraction became the memory subset. Blood was obtained by leukapheresis, after which PBMCs were separated by Ficoll-Histopaque density gradient centrifugation and cryopreserved in liquid nitrogen vapor phase. Analytical flow cytometry was used to check the purity and quantity of each magnetically sorted T cell population. Genomic DNA was isolated from each sorted fraction and quantified by UV absorbance on a Nanodrop 2000c. TCR CDR3 regions were amplified from genomic DNA by multiplex PCR using the deep immunoSEQ assay. Extracted genomic DNA from each cell subset was distributed evenly across all wells of several immunoSEQ 96-well plates, and each plate was treated as a replicate. For sorted subsets, around 200 ng genomic DNA, equal to tens of thousands of T cell genomes, was loaded into each replicate PCR. Purified libraries were quantified with a Qubit 3.0 fluorometer, sized on a Bioanalyzer 2100, and re-quantified with the KAPA Library Quantification kit. Every immunoSEQ 96-well plate was sequenced on a dedicated single-read 150-cycle Illumina NextSeq 550 flow cell. For the original study's pipeline: Because only junctional sequences without quality scores were contained in the immunoSEQ output, filtering matching that applied to full-length reads could not be performed. Sequences were annotated with PyIR, a Python wrapper for IgBLAST v1.9, and V/J genes and CDR3 were assigned using IMGT germline references. Reads with weak V/J assignments (E-value above 1e-6), missing CDR3, stop codons, out-of-frame junctions, or ambiguous translated residues were removed. V3J clonotypes were defined as sequences sharing the same inferred V gene, J gene, and CDR3 amino acid sequence. The percentage overlap between two repertoires was calculated by dividing the number of shared unique clonotypes by the size of the smaller repertoire. Repertoire richness was assessed with RTK rarefaction, the Chao1 estimator, and Recon v2.1 estimates of unobserved clonotypes. Generation probabilities were computed with OLGA for all TCRbeta clonotypes obtained by the gDNA method from several donors. TCRdb mirrors the immuneACCESS table, restricted to in-frame sequences. Some clones are absent from its copies; in checked studies, under half trace to an unresolved V gene, and the reason for the others is unknown. That table supplies the V and J calls and clone size; D and trimming were determined from the DNA. This sample has 2 million to 2.5 million clones in its table, and approximately 96% of those were observed once. 0.1% to 0.15% of the sample is in the top ten clones.

What was sequenced was naive CD4+ T cells sorted from blood. The cell subset or site label, read with the paper, signifies: CD45RA+ positively selected. This sequence uses TRBV6-6 and TRBJ2-2; 8 bases in the junction line up with TRBD2. The receptor was isolated from a man younger than 35 in good health. The CDR3: CASSGGTSGTGELFF. The nucleotides read TGTGCCAGCAGTGGAGGGACTAGTGGCACCGGGGAGCTGTTTTTT.